This TCR beta chain was profiled in a study of PD-1 blockade in mismatch repair-deficient tumors. This clone appeared a single time. Using immunoSEQ multiplex PCR, the repertoire was profiled, and TCRdb retains in-frame clones only, with some absent. Of about 16,000 clones in the sample, approximately 81% are singletons; the top ten hold 15% to 20%. V lost 3 bases and J lost 2; bases outside the gene matches: 6. Germline CDR1 reads SQVTM; CDR2 reads ANQGSEA. This CDR3 is 16 amino acids long. The source was PBMCs, collected before pembrolizumab treatment. The chain uses TRBV29-1 and TRBJ2-6; 8 bases line up with TRBD1. The receptor was derived from an adult with mismatch repair-deficient cancer. The CDR3 is CSVEDRVGTGANVLTF. The CDR3 DNA is TGCAGCGTTGAGGACAGGGTTGGTACTGGGGCCAACGTCCTGACTTTC.